Here is one TCR beta chain with its context. Antigen: not known. These data originate in a study of radiotherapy plus CTLA-4 blockade in lung cancer. About the study: Disease control was achieved by over 25% of patients, and objective responses by more than 15%.

Enrolled patients, whose metastatic non-small-cell lung cancer was chemo-refractory, received focal radiation plus CTLA-4 blockade with ipilimumab. Assay: immunoSEQ multiplex PCR; the TCRdb copy retains only in-frame clones and omits some. This table holds around 49,000 clones, roughly 84% found once. Losses at the gene ends were 3 bases for V and 7 bases for J; bases not matched to a gene: 8. This CDR3 has 16 residues. The germline V gene encodes CDR1 LNHDA and CDR2 SQIVND (reference sequence). General study points: In blood, after radiotherapy plus ipilimumab, tumor-derived TCR clones expanded.

The source material was peripheral blood, sampled from a patient treated with radiotherapy plus ipilimumab. The chain links TRBV19 to TRBJ1-5; 11 nucleotides agree with TRBD1. The clonotype comes from a human donor with non-small cell lung cancer whose response to radiotherapy plus ipilimumab could not be evaluated. The CDR3 DNA is TGTGCCAGTAGTATGGACTCCGGGACAGGGGGGCAGCCCCAGCATTTT. Translating it yields CASSMDSGTGGQPQHF.